The sequence of this T cell receptor (beta chain) was determined in a study of blood T cells in healthy people across ages (dated by TCRdb to the mid-2010s). Study-wide context: In model experiments, roughly one uniquely barcoded TCR beta cDNA molecule per two T cells was captured by template switching. The study measured age-related changes in TCR beta repertoire diversity using deep sequencing normalized with unique cDNA molecular identifiers. The donors were divided into four age groups: young (average around 17 years), middle-aged (approximately 41), aged (approximately 62) and long-lived (about 84). To avoid experimental bias, donors of different ages were spread randomly across the sequencing lanes. Using the same blood draw, the study looked at two additional independent replicas of 1 million unique cDNA reads for two donors, one aged 18 to 30 and the other aged 80 or older.

The investigation overall reported the following: Since profiling was done on bulk unsorted PBMCs, naive and antigen-experienced compartments could not be conclusively compared. Estimates of total diversity based on one million sequenced T cells were regarded as lower bounds and as underestimates. The percentage of naive T cells measured by flow cytometry correlated strongly with observed TCR beta diversity. As age increased, observed TCR beta diversity per million T cells dropped in a roughly linear way, and a significant reduction was already evident by age 40. Because the CMV infection status of the donors was unknown, age-related changes in expanded clonotypes may potentially have been confounded. The long-lived group showed more naive CD4+ T cells, fewer expanded clones and increased TCR diversity than the aged group, suggesting age selection.

This clonotype was seen a few times. What antigen it recognizes has not been identified. Qualities for individual bases were not recorded, and no much larger clone is one base off. The germline V gene encodes CDR1 DFQATT and CDR2 SNEGSKA (reference sequence). V is pared back by 0 bases and J by 1 base, with 16 bases lying between the germline termini. From its cysteine to its phenylalanine, the CDR3 spans 17 amino acids. Of the read, only the CDR3 DNA is kept; its 51 bases are in frame from base 1. The library was generated by 5' RACE. The sequencer was an Illumina HiSeq 2500. A second PCR of roughly 6 to 11 cycles was run with a J-beta primer mix and a sample-barcoded 5' primer. Each TCR beta cDNA molecule received a unique molecular identifier from a template-switch 5' adaptor carrying 12 random nucleotides. Each sample yielded at least 3 million CDR3-containing paired-end reads. All of the RNA was converted into first-strand cDNA using the Mint cDNA synthesis kit, with a TRBC-specific oligonucleotide serving as the primer. After uracil-DNA glycosylase treatment, a first 18-cycle PCR used universal primers M1SS and BC2_uni_R on all cDNA. The paper's processing steps were these. For normalization, 1 million high-quality reads were randomly selected from each sample, with every read carrying a distinct molecular identifier. Instead of being binned into consensus sequences, reads with shared molecular identifiers were discarded. MiTCR, set to a Q25 quality threshold and the strictest error-elimination algorithm, was used for CDR3 identification, clonotype clustering and error correction. Lower-bound total TCR beta diversity was estimated with a nonparametric unseen species model using Euler transformation. Using fastp trimming at Q25 and MiXCR clonotype assembly, TCRdb reanalyzed the public sequencing data and kept in-frame beta chains. Merged by CDR3 protein, the rows form single entries marked with the most common genes and DNA. TCRdb assigned the V and J calls; the authors' analysis was not used. This sample comprises roughly 1.4 million distinct CDR3 sequences, around 59% of them detected only once. The ten most abundant clones make up more than 6% of the sample.

Donors were around 37 systemically healthy Caucasian individuals from Russia aged roughly 6 to 95 years. Each donor gave about 9.7 milliliters of peripheral blood, drawn into EDTA-treated Vacutainer tubes. Ficoll-Paque density-gradient centrifugation was used to isolate PBMCs, with at least 6 million obtained per sample. Trizol reagent was used to extract total RNA from PBMCs, with at least 6 micrograms per sample. Naive CD45RAhigh/CD27high T cell percentages were measured by flow cytometry on a PBMC aliquot from every donor. This TCR derives from a man aged 18 to 30 in good health. The sequenced sample was blood. The sequence joins TRBV20-1 to TRBJ2-1, with the D gene uncertain. The CDR3 amino acid sequence is: CSAREVIQALSYNEQFF. The sequenced DNA: TGCAGTGCTAGAGAGGTGATTCAGGCACTTTCCTACAATGAGCAGTTCTTC.